This TCR beta chain was sequenced during a study of blood T cell repertoires in COVID-19. Trimming shortened V by 4 bases and J by 1 base, and 16 bases separated the two germline ends. This CDR3 spans 16 amino acids. CDR1 MGHRA and CDR2 YSYEKL come from the germline V gene. In the study's own analysis: Estimation of nucleated cell counts was performed using reference gene primer amplification. Profiled with immunoSEQ multiplex PCR; TCRdb holds only in-frame clones, not every one. D and trimming come from the DNA, and the V and J calls and clone size come from that table. The sample shows 150,000 to 200,000 clones, approximately 93% of them seen only once.

The chain couples TRBV4-1 to TRBJ1-2; D may be TRBD1 (6 bases). The sequenced sample was peripheral blood. The TCR sequence derives from a woman in her fifties or sixties with COVID-19, enrolled during active disease. DNA of the CDR3: TGCGCCAGCAGCCGAGGGGACACGGAATTTAACTATGGCTACACCTTC. It is translated as CASSRGDTEFNYGYTF.